A selection of T cell receptor beta chains follows, all from one sample in a study of T cells after yellow fever vaccination. TCRdb called the 5' RACE reads again in MiXCR, with one record for every CDR3 protein. This sample carries 150,000 to 200,000 distinct CDR3 sequences, about 6% of them seen once, and the ten largest clones take roughly 3%. Material: CD4+ T cells sorted from PBMCs, obtained on the day of the first yellow fever vaccination. These receptor sequences come from a man younger than 35 who received the YFV17D yellow fever vaccine. CDR3s include the opening cysteine and the closing phenylalanine or tryptophan. D genes are given only for firm matches. Some rows mark clone size as missing; the rest say once, few, many or name a class of expanded clone.

>TRBJ2-2|-|many|TRBV27
CASSGGLNTGELFF
TGTGCCAGCAGTGGCGGACTGAACACCGGGGAGCTGTTTTTT
>TRBJ1-1|TRBD1|-|TRBV29-1
CSVSPRGYTEAFF
TGCAGCGTCTCCCCCAGGGGGTACACTGAAGCTTTCTTT
>TRBJ2-7|TRBD2|few|TRBV7-8
CASSPRPGTISYEQYF
TGTGCCAGCAGCCCCCGCCCCGGGACTATCTCCTACGAGCAGTACTTC
>TRBJ1-2|-|few|TRBV7-9
CASRRDTQGYTF
TGTGCCAGCAGAAGGGACACTCAGGGCTACACCTTC
>TRBJ1-4|TRBD1|-|TRBV12-3/TRBV12-4
CASSPFRDSLEKLFF
TGTGCCAGCAGCCCGTTCCGGGACAGTCTTGAAAAACTGTTTTTT
>TRBJ2-2|-|many|TRBV5-1
CASSAQGNTGELFF
TGCGCCAGCAGCGCTCAGGGAAACACCGGGGAGCTGTTTTTT
>TRBJ1-1|-|many|TRBV6-5
CASRGSFTEAFF
TGTGCCAGCAGGGGTAGTTTCACTGAAGCTTTCTTT
>TRBJ1-3|TRBD1|many|TRBV18
CASSPVGTGGPSSGNTIYF
TGTGCCAGCTCACCGGTCGGGACAGGGGGCCCGAGCTCTGGAAACACCATATATTTT
>TRBJ2-5|TRBD2|many|TRBV7-2
CASSLQRGQETQYF
TGTGCCAGCAGCCTCCAGCGGGGGCAAGAGACCCAGTACTTC
>TRBJ1-3|-|-|TRBV20-1
CSASPRPYSGNTIYF
TGCAGTGCTAGCCCCAGACCCTACTCTGGAAACACCATATATTTT
>TRBJ1-1|TRBD1|many|TRBV5-1
CASSLAGTANTEAFF
TGCGCCAGCAGCTTGGCGGGGACAGCGAACACTGAAGCTTTCTTT
>TRBJ1-2|-|many|TRBV4-3
CASSQDPGREAGYTF
TGCGCCAGCAGCCAAGATCCAGGGCGGGAGGCTGGCTACACCTTC
>TRBJ1-1|TRBD1|-|TRBV6-5
CASRIQGANTEAFF
TGTGCCAGCAGGATACAGGGGGCGAACACTGAAGCTTTCTTT
>TRBJ2-5|TRBD2|many|TRBV6-5
CASSYSIPGGGFGETQYF
TGTGCCAGCAGTTACTCGATACCGGGGGGGGGTTTCGGGGAGACCCAGTACTTC
>TRBJ2-1|TRBD2|many|TRBV5-1
CASSSSGTSGNEQFF
TGCGCCAGCAGCTCCTCCGGGACTAGCGGTAATGAGCAGTTCTTC
>TRBJ1-6|TRBD1|-|TRBV4-2
CASSQPQGAGNNSPLHF
TGTGCCAGCAGCCAACCACAGGGGGCAGGAAATAATTCACCCCTCCACTTT
>TRBJ2-3|TRBD2|many|TRBV5-5
CASRPTSGGGDTQYF
TGTGCCAGCAGGCCGACTAGCGGGGGGGGAGATACGCAGTATTTT
>TRBJ2-1|-|-|TRBV29-1
CSVEYGTASLYNEQFF
TGCAGCGTTGAATATGGGACGGCTTCCCTATACAATGAGCAGTTCTTC
>TRBJ1-3|TRBD1|many|TRBV12-3/TRBV12-4
CASRETGSGNTIYF
TGTGCCAGCAGGGAGACAGGGTCGGGAAACACCATATATTTT
>TRBJ2-3|-|many|TRBV7-8
CASSLRGAAPDTQYF
TGTGCCAGCAGCCTACGGGGGGCGGCTCCAGATACGCAGTATTTT
>TRBJ1-1|-|many|TRBV2
CASQNTEAFF
TGTGCCAGCCAGAACACTGAAGCTTTCTTT
>TRBJ2-5|TRBD2|few|TRBV20-1
CSAPRTSGGLPQETQYF
TGCAGTGCTCCCCGGACTAGCGGGGGGCTCCCCCAAGAGACCCAGTACTTC
>TRBJ2-3|-|few|TRBV12-3/TRBV12-4
CASSFRTTDTQYF
TGTGCCAGCAGTTTCAGGACCACAGATACGCAGTATTTT
>TRBJ2-3|-|many|TRBV7-2
CASSLVSSPDTQYF
TGTGCCAGCAGCTTAGTTTCTAGCCCAGATACGCAGTATTTT
>TRBJ2-5|-|many|TRBV18
CASSPRVEETQYF
TGTGCCAGCTCACCCCGGGTCGAAGAGACCCAGTACTTC
>TRBJ2-3|-|few|TRBV4-3
CASSQAGRGPDTQYF
TGCGCCAGCAGCCAAGCGGGCAGGGGCCCAGATACGCAGTATTTT
>TRBJ1-2|TRBD1|many|TRBV6-5
CASSYPGQGAYGYTF
TGTGCCAGCAGTTACCCAGGACAGGGGGCATATGGCTACACCTTC
>TRBJ2-7|-|many|TRBV4-2
CASSQEGWGQSSYEQYF
TGTGCCAGCAGCCAAGAAGGTTGGGGGCAGAGCTCCTACGAGCAGTACTTC
>TRBJ1-6|-|many|TRBV5-4
CASSLDAAGDSPLHF
TGTGCCAGCAGCTTGGACGCAGCGGGGGATTCACCCCTCCACTTT
>TRBJ1-2|TRBD1|many|TRBV7-8
CASSLVSLGRFLTGPGGGYTF
TGTGCCAGCAGCTTGGTTTCGTTGGGCAGATTTTTGACAGGGCCTGGGGGTGGCTACACCTTC
>TRBJ2-7|-|many|TRBV10-3
CAISEVRAYEQYF
TGTGCCATCAGTGAGGTCAGGGCCTACGAGCAGTACTTC
>TRBJ2-5|TRBD2|many|TRBV3-1
CASSQNLAGSGAQYF
TGTGCCAGCAGCCAAAACTTAGCGGGGTCCGGGGCCCAGTACTTC
>TRBJ2-1|-|-|TRBV5-1
CASSLRPGTEGYNEQFF
TGCGCCAGCAGCTTGCGTCCGGGGACCGAGGGCTACAATGAGCAGTTCTTC
>TRBJ2-5|-|-|TRBV14
CASSQDHAPLRETQYF
TGTGCCAGCAGCCAAGATCACGCCCCGCTAAGGGAGACCCAGTACTTC
>TRBJ2-4|TRBD1|-|TRBV12-3/TRBV12-4
CASRLQGSKNIQYF
TGTGCCAGCAGATTACAGGGGTCCAAAAACATTCAGTACTTC
>TRBJ1-2|-|many|TRBV9
CASSVAGQGWGYTF
TGTGCCAGCAGCGTAGCTGGGCAGGGCTGGGGCTACACCTTC
>TRBJ2-7|TRBD1|-|TRBV28
CASSPRGTGIYEQYF
TGTGCCAGCAGTCCCCGGGGGACAGGGATTTACGAGCAGTACTTC
>TRBJ1-3|TRBD1|few|TRBV5-1
CASSQGASGNTIYF
TGCGCCAGCAGCCAGGGGGCATCCGGAAACACCATATATTTT
>TRBJ2-6|TRBD1|-|TRBV5-1
CASSTTGAGANVLTF
TGCGCCAGCAGCACTACAGGGGCCGGGGCCAACGTCCTGACTTTC
>TRBJ2-3|TRBD1|many|TRBV28
CASSSTRTRGFMDTQYF
TGTGCCAGCAGCTCCACCCGGACCAGGGGGTTCATGGATACGCAGTATTTT
>TRBJ1-2|-|-|TRBV6-1
CAIQKGGQVYGYTF
TGTGCCATCCAAAAGGGGGGGCAGGTCTATGGCTACACCTTC
>TRBJ2-3|-|few|TRBV20-1
CSARDWGVRGADTQYF
TGCAGTGCTAGAGATTGGGGGGTTCGGGGCGCAGATACGCAGTATTTT
>TRBJ2-2|TRBD1|few|TRBV19
CASHRGRGTGELFF
TGTGCCAGTCACAGGGGGCGCGGCACCGGGGAGCTGTTTTTT